This paragraph covers one T cell receptor beta chain sequence. The antigen is not known. A read error may account for a junction end that differs from germline. Documented treatment: roughly ten-day PBMC culture with coronavirus spike peptide pools or control peptides (ViraFEST assay). This sample stems from a study of vaccination and CD4 T cells after COVID-19. Scientists ran DNA taken from cultured CD4+ T cells through the Oncomine TCR Beta short-read assay for sequencing. A single record per CDR3 protein comes from TCRdb applying MiXCR to the PCR reads. The sample lists more than 13,000 distinct CDR3 sequences; 28% were seen once. Study observations and caveats: Reactive clonotype counts went from median approximately 20 after infection to a few dozen after vaccination, nonsignificantly. Spike mono-reactivity applied to 304 of 307 vaccine-specific clones detected in convalescent patients.

The TCR was taken from a human donor with COVID-19. The source material was cultured CD4+ T cells from blood.

The CDR3: CASRGLAQNIQYF. The CDR3 DNA reads as TGTGCCAGCCGGGGACTAGCCCAAAACATTCAGTACTTC. The chain joins TRBV11-2 to TRBJ2-4, with 9 bases lining up with TRBD2. The length of the CDR3 is 13 residues. The V gene's germline CDR1 is SGHAT and CDR2 FQNNGV.